What follows describes a single T cell receptor (beta chain). Its target is unknown. Patients had chemo-refractory metastatic non-small-cell lung cancer and received focal radiation plus CTLA-4 blockade that used ipilimumab. This record comes from a study of radiotherapy plus CTLA-4 blockade in lung cancer. About the study: Among enrolled patients, over 15% responded and roughly 30% achieved disease control. Study findings and constraints: Radiotherapy plus ipilimumab was followed by expansion in blood of tumor-derived TCR clones. The authors reported that early blood T cell clone dynamics, with interferon-beta, best predicted response.

Per the germline V gene, CDR1 is MGHRA and CDR2 is YSYEKL. With 2 bases removed from V and 4 bases from J, the gap between germline ends came to 11 bases. The CDR3 is 14 residues long. Clones were sequenced by immunoSEQ multiplex PCR, and TCRdb holds only the in-frame ones, with some missing. The table lists 85,000 to 120,000 clones, 85% of them singletons. The chain is built from TRBV4-1 and TRBJ1-2; D possibly corresponds to TRBD1 (5 bases). This receptor was taken from a human donor with non-small cell lung cancer that progressed on radiotherapy plus ipilimumab. Some clones in this sample may be carry-over from other donors' samples. The sample in question was peripheral blood, obtained from a patient treated with radiotherapy plus ipilimumab. CDR3 region: CASSQRARVYGYTF. CDR3 nucleotide sequence: TGCGCCAGCAGCCAACGAGCCAGGGTCTATGGCTACACCTTC.